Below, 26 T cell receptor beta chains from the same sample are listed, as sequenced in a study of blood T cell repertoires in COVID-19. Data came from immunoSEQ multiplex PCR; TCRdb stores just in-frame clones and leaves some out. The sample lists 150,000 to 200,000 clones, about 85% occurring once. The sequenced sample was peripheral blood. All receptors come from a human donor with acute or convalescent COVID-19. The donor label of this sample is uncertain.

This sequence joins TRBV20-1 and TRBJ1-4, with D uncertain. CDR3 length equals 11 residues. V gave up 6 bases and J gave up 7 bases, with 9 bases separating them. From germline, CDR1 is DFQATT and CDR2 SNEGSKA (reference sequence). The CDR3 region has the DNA TGCAGTGCCTGGGCGACTGAAAAACTGTTTTTT. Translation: CSAWATEKLFF.

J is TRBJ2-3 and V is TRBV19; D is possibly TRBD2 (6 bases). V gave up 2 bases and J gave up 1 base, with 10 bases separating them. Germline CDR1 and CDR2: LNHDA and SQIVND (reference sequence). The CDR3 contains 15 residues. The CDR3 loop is CASSIFGGGTDTQYF. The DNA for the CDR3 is TGTGCCAGTAGTATATTCGGCGGGGGCACAGATACGCAGTATTTT.

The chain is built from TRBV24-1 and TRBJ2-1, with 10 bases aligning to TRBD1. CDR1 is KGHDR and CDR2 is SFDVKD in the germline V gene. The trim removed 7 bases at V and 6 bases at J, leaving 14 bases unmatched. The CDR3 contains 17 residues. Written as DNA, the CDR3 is TGTGCCACCAGCACAACCCTAGACAGGGGGCAAATCAATGAGCAGTTCTTC. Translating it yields CATSTTLDRGQINEQFF.

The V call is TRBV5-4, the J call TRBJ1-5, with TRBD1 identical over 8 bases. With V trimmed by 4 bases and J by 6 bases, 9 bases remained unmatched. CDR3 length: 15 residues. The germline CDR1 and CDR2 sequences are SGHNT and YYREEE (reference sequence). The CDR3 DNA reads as TGTGCCAGCAGCCAGGGCAGGGGGCAGAGTCAGCCCCAGCATTTT. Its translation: CASSQGRGQSQPQHF.

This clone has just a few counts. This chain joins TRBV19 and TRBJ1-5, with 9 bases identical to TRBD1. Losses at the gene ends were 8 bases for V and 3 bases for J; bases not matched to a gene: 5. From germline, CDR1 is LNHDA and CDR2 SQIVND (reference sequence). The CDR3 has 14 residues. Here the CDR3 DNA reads TGTGCCAGTGACAGGGGGGGGATCAATCAGCCCCAGCATTTT. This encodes CASDRGGINQPQHF.

CDR3: CASSLVRSRSPLHF. The CDR3 coding sequence is TGTGCCAGCAGCTTAGTACGGAGCCGTTCACCCCTCCACTTT. The V and J genes are TRBV7-2 and TRBJ1-6; D remains unclear. V shed 1 base and J shed 9 bases, with 10 bases lying between them. From germline, CDR1 is SGHTA and CDR2 FQGNSA. The CDR3 spans 14 residues.

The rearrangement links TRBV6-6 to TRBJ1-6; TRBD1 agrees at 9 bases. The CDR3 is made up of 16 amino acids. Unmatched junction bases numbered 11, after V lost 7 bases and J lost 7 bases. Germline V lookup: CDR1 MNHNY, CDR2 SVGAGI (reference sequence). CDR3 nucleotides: TGTGCCAGCACCAATGAACAGGGGGCGTCGAATTCACCCCTCCACTTT. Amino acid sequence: CASTNEQGASNSPLHF.

CDR3 region: CATVGGGPNTEAFF. The CDR3 DNA reads TGTGCCACCGTAGGGGGCGGCCCAAACACTGAAGCTTTCTTT. The chain is built from TRBV24-1 and TRBJ1-1; TRBD1 aligns across 7 bases. CDR1 is KGHDR and CDR2 is SFDVKD in the germline V gene. The CDR3 spans 14 residues. V was pared by 9 bases and J by 2 bases, with 8 bases of the junction left unmatched.

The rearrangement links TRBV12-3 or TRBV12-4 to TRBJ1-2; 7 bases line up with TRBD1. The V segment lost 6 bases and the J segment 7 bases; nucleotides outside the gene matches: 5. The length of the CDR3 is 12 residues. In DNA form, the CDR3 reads TGTGCCAGCAGCCGACAGGGCGGTGGCTACACCTTC. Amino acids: CASSRQGGGYTF.

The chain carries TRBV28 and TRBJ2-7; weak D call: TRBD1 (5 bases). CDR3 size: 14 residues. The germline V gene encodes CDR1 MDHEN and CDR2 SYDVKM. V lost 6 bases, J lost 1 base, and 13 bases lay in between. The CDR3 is CASRGDSWSYEQYF. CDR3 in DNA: TGTGCCAGCAGGGGCGACAGTTGGTCCTACGAGCAGTACTTC.

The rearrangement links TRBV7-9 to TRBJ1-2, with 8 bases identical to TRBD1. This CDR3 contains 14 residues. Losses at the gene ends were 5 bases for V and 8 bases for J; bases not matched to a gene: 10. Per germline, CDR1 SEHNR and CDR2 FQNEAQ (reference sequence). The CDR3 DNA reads TGTGCCAGCAGCCCATGGGGGGCAGGGGGCGGCTACACCTTC. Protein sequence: CASSPWGAGGGYTF.

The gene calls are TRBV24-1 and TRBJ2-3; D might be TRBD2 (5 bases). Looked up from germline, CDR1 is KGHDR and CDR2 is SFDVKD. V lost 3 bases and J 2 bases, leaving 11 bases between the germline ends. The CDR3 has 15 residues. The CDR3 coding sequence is TGTGCCACCAGTGATGGCCCTCGGGACACAGATACGCAGTATTTT. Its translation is CATSDGPRDTDTQYF.

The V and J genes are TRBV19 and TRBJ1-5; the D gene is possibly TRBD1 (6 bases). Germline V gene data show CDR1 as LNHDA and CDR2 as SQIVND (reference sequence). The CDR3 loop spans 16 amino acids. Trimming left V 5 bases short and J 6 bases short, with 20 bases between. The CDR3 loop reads CASSLAHRGGGQPQHF. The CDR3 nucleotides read TGTGCCAGTAGTTTGGCCCATCGGGGGGGCGGTCAGCCCCAGCATTTT.

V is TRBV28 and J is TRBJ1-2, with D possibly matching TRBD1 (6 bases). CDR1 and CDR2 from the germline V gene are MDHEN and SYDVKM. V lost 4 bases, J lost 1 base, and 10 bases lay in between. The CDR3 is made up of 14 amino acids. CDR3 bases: TGTGCCAGCAGTTACGGACAGCGTAACTATGGCTACACCTTC. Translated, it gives CASSYGQRNYGYTF.

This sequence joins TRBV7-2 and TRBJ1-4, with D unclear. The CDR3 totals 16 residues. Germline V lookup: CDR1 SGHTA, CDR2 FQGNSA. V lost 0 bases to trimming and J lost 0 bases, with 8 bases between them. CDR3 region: CASSLASVATNEKLFF. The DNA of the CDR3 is TGTGCCAGCAGCTTAGCCTCCGTCGCAACTAATGAAAAACTGTTTTTT. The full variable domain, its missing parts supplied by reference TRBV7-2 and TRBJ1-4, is GAGVSQSPSNKVTEKGKDVELRCDPISGHTALYWYRQSLGQGLEFLIYFQGNSAPDKSGLPSDRFSAERTGGSVSTLTIQRTQQEDSAVYLCASSLASVATNEKLFFGSGTQLSVL.

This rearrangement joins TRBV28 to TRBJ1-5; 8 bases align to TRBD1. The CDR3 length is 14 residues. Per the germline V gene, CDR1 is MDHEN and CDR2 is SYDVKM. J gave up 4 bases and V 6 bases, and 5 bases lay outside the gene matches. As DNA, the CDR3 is TGTGCCAGCAGAAAGGGACAGGTTAATCAGCCCCAGCATTTT. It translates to CASRKGQVNQPQHF.

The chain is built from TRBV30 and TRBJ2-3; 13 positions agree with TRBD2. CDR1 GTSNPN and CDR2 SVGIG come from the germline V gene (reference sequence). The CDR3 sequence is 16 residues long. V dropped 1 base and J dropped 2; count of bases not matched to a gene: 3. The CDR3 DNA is TGTGCCTGGAGTGAGGGACTAGCGGGGTTCACAGATACGCAGTATTTT. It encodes CAWSEGLAGFTDTQYF.

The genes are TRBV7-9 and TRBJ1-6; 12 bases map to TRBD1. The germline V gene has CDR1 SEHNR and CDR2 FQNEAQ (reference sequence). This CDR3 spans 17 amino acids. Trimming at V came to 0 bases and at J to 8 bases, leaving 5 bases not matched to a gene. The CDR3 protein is CASSLAGDRGLYSPLHF. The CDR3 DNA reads TGTGCCAGCAGCTTAGCGGGGGACAGGGGGCTTTATTCACCCCTCCACTTT.

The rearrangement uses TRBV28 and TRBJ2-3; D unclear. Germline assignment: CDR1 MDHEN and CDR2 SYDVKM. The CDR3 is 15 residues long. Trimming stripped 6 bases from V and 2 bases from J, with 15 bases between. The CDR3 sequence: CASSPFLVDTDTQYF. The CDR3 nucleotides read TGTGCCAGCAGCCCCTTTTTAGTCGACACAGATACGCAGTATTTT.

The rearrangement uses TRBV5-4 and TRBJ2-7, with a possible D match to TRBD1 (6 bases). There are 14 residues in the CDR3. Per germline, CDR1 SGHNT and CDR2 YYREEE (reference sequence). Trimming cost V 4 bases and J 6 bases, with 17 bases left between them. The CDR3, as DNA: TGTGCCAGCAGCCCCGGACAGAGGACTGGCGAGCAGTACTTC. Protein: CASSPGQRTGEQYF. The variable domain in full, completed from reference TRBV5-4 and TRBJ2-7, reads ETGVTQSPTHLIKTRGQQVTLRCSSQSGHNTVSWYQQALGQGPQFIFQYYREEENGRGNFPPRFSGLQFPNYSSELNVNALELDDSALYLCASSPGQRTGEQYFGPGTRLTVT.

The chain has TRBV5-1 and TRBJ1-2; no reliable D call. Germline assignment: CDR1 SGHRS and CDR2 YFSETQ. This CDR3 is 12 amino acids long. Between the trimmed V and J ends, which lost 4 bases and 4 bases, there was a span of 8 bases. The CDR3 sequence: CASSGGFYGYTF. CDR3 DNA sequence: TGCGCCAGCAGCGGCGGGTTCTATGGCTACACCTTC.

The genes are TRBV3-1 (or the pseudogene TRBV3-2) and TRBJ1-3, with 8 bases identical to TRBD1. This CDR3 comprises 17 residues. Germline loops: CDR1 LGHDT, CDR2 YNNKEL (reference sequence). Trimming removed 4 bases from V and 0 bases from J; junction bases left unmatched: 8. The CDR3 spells CASSPRDRTNSGNTIYF. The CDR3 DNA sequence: TGTGCCAGCAGCCCTCGGGACAGGACAAACTCTGGAAACACCATATATTTT.

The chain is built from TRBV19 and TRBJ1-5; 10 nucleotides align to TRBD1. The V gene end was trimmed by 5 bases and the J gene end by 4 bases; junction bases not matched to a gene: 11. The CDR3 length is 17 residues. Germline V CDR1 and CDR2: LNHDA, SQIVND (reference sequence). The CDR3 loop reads CASSPRGTGVPNQPQHF. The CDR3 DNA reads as TGTGCCAGTAGTCCAAGGGGGACAGGGGTGCCAAATCAGCCCCAGCATTTT.

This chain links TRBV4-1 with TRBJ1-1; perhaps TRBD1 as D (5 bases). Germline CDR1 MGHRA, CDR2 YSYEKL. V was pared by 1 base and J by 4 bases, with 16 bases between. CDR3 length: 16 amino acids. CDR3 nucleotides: TGCGCCAGCAGCCAAGGCCAGGGCGTCGTTGGCACTGAAGCTTTCTTT. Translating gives CASSQGQGVVGTEAFF.

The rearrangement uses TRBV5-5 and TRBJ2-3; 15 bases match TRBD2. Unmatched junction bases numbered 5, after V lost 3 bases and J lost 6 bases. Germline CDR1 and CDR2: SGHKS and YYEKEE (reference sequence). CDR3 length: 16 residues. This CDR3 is CASSSAGTSGGDTQYF. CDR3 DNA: TGTGCCAGCAGCTCGGCCGGGACTAGCGGGGGGGATACGCAGTATTTT.

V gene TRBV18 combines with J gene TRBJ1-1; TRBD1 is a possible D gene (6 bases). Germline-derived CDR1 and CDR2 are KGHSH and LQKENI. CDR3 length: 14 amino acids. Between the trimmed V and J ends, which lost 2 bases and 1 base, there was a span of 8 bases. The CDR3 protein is CASSPSDRNTEAFF. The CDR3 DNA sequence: TGTGCCAGCTCACCATCGGACAGGAACACTGAAGCTTTCTTT.